These 19 T cell receptor beta chains were all obtained from the same sample, sequenced in a study of blood T cell repertoires in COVID-19 (dated by TCRdb to the early 2020s). Library construction relied on the immunoSEQ multiplex PCR assay. TCRdb re-hosts the immuneACCESS table, in-frame sequences only. Its copies lack some clones; in the studies checked, an unresolved V gene accounts for under half of them, and the cause for the rest is not known. This sample is represented by 150,000 to 180,000 clones; approximately 85% of them were singletons. Jointly, the top ten make up roughly 0.62% of the sample. Specimen: peripheral blood. The receptors originated from a man aged 55 to 70 with COVID-19, enrolled during active disease.

The CDR3 DNA reads TGTGCCATCAGTGAATCGGGGAATGAAAAACTGTTTTTT. It encodes CAISESGNEKLFF. This sequence joins TRBV10-3 and TRBJ1-4; D gene unclear. The length of the CDR3 is 13 residues. Trimming removed 3 bases from V and 5 bases from J, with 7 bases in between. CDR1 and CDR2 (germline): ENHRY, SYGVKD.

This chain connects TRBV18 to TRBJ1-3; D is ambiguous. Trimming left V 0 bases short and J 0 bases short, with 6 bases between. The CDR3 totals 15 residues. Germline V lookup: CDR1 KGHSH, CDR2 LQKENI. The CDR3 bases are TGTGCCAGCTCACCACCGACGGGCTCTGGAAACACCATATATTTT. Its protein product is CASSPPTGSGNTIYF.

V and J are TRBV13 and TRBJ2-3; D is uncertain. The length of the CDR3 is 13 residues. Germline values: CDR1 PRHDT, CDR2 FYEKMQ (reference sequence). Trimming stripped 5 bases from V and 0 bases from J, with 6 bases between. CDR3 DNA: TGTGCCAGCAGCACATCTAGCACAGATACGCAGTATTTT. Its translation is CASSTSSTDTQYF.

The chain links TRBV27 to TRBJ2-2, with TRBD2 matching 7 bases. The length of the CDR3 is 16 residues. Germline V lookup: CDR1 MNHEY, CDR2 SMNVEV (reference sequence). Losses at the gene ends were 2 bases for V and 6 bases for J; bases not matched to a gene: 9. The CDR3 spells CASSLAGELVAGELFF. The CDR3 DNA is TGTGCCAGCAGTTTAGCGGGAGAATTAGTCGCCGGGGAGCTGTTTTTT.

The rearrangement joins TRBV2 to TRBJ1-2, with 7 nucleotides matching TRBD1. Germline V gene lookup returns CDR1 SNHLY and CDR2 FYNNEI. This CDR3 comprises 13 residues. V gave up 10 bases and J gave up 4 bases; unmatched junction bases: 9. CDR3 region: CANRRDSSYGYTF. In nucleotides, the CDR3 is TGTGCCAACAGGAGGGACAGCAGCTATGGCTACACCTTC. Full variable domain (outside the CDR3, taken from reference TRBV2 and TRBJ1-2): EPEVTQTPSHQVTQMGQEVILRCVPISNHLYFYWYRQILGQKVEFLVSFYNNEISEKSEIFDDQFSVERPDGSNFTLKIRSTKLEDSAMYFCANRRDSSYGYTFGSGTRLTVV.

The chain has TRBV24-1 and TRBJ2-3; 7 bases are a match to TRBD1. J was trimmed by 1 base and V by 3 bases; bases with no gene match: 6. Germline V gives CDR1 KGHDR, CDR2 SFDVKD. The CDR3 totals 16 residues. The CDR3 is CATSDPRQGGTDTQYF. CDR3 nucleotide sequence: TGTGCCACCAGTGATCCCCGACAGGGAGGCACAGATACGCAGTATTTT.

V and J are TRBV18 and TRBJ1-6, with TRBD1 matching over 8 bases. This CDR3 spans 15 amino acids. The V segment lost 3 bases and the J segment 7 bases; nucleotides outside the gene matches: 5. Germline V gives CDR1 KGHSH, CDR2 LQKENI. This CDR3 is CASSPGTGGNSPLHF. The CDR3 DNA is TGTGCCAGCTCACCCGGGACAGGCGGCAATTCACCCCTCCACTTT.

The V gene is TRBV4-2, the J gene TRBJ2-2; possibly TRBD2 for D (6 bases). The germline V and J ends were trimmed by 4 bases and 3 bases, with 15 bases remaining between them. This CDR3 is 16 amino acids long. Germline CDR1 reads LGHNA; CDR2 reads YNFKEQ. This CDR3 is CASSPDLRLDTGELFF. The DNA of the CDR3 is TGTGCCAGCAGCCCCGACCTCCGACTAGACACCGGGGAGCTGTTTTTT.

This clone was detected a few times. J is TRBJ2-1 and V is TRBV7-8, with 7 bases fitting TRBD2. V dropped 7 bases and J dropped 0; count of bases not matched to a gene: 9. The germline V gene encodes CDR1 SGHVS and CDR2 FQNEAQ. CDR3 length equals 16 residues. CDR3 in DNA: TGTGCCAGCACCGATATAGCGGGCAGCTCCTACAATGAGCAGTTCTTC. Translated: CASTDIAGSSYNEQFF.

The chain employs TRBV6-6 and TRBJ1-5, with 7 bases that match TRBD1. The trim removed 8 bases at V and 1 base at J, leaving 8 bases unmatched. CDR1 MNHNY and CDR2 SVGAGI come from the germline V gene (reference sequence). This CDR3 contains 15 residues. The CDR3 DNA reads TGTGCCAGCGTAGACAGGGAAATCAGCAATCAGCCCCAGCATTTT. Amino acids: CASVDREISNQPQHF.

The chain has TRBV2 and TRBJ1-2, with TRBD1 as a possible D gene (6 bases). V lost 6 bases and J 3 bases, leaving 14 bases between the germline ends. The CDR3 is made up of 14 amino acids. Looked up from germline, CDR1 is SNHLY and CDR2 is FYNNEI. This chain's CDR3 is CASRGAGAYYGYTF. The CDR3, as DNA: TGTGCCAGCAGGGGGGCGGGGGCTTACTATGGCTACACCTTC.

J is TRBJ2-3 and V is TRBV7-2; 7 bases fit TRBD1. Germline CDR1 and CDR2: SGHTA and FQGNSA. With V trimmed by 5 bases and J by 2 bases, 7 bases remained unmatched. The CDR3 loop spans 15 amino acids. The CDR3 region is CASSAHRGITDTQYF. The CDR3 DNA reads TGTGCCAGCAGCGCACACAGGGGAATCACAGATACGCAGTATTTT.

The chain combines TRBV15 with TRBJ1-1; D may be TRBD1 (6 bases). V lost 1 base to trimming and J lost 0 bases, with 9 bases between them. The CDR3 loop spans 15 amino acids. The germline gives CDR1 LNHNV, CDR2 YYDKDF (reference sequence). The CDR3 spells CATSRGGGMNTEAFF. The DNA of the CDR3 is TGTGCCACCAGCAGAGGGGGGGGCATGAACACTGAAGCTTTCTTT.

The genes are TRBV2 and TRBJ1-1; D gene uncertain. Trimming shortened V by 4 bases and J by 8 bases, and 8 bases separated the two germline ends. Germline V lookup: CDR1 SNHLY, CDR2 FYNNEI. The CDR3 is 11 amino acids. CDR3 loop: CASSVGAEAFF. The CDR3 DNA follows: TGTGCCAGCAGTGTGGGCGCAGAAGCTTTCTTT.

This chain's CDR3 is CASSLKLAGVFEQFF. CDR3 in DNA: TGTGCCAGCAGCTTGAAACTAGCGGGAGTATTTGAGCAGTTCTTC. This rearrangement joins TRBV5-6 to TRBJ2-1; TRBD2 agrees at 11 bases. The germline CDR1 and CDR2 sequences are SGHDT and YYEEEE. The CDR3 spans 15 residues. With 1 base clipped from V and 9 bases from J, the junction kept 6 bases outside the gene matches.

This chain links TRBV7-2 with TRBJ1-1; perhaps TRBD1 as D (6 bases). The germline V and J ends were trimmed by 5 bases and 8 bases, with 18 bases remaining between them. Germline lookup yields CDR1 SGHTA and CDR2 FQGNSA. This CDR3 is built from 14 residues. CDR3 nucleotide sequence: TGTGCCAGCAGCCCGCGTCGGGGGGACAAGGAAGCTTTCTTT. Its protein is CASSPRRGDKEAFF.

This chain joins TRBV19 and TRBJ1-5, with D unclear. The germline V gene has CDR1 LNHDA and CDR2 SQIVND (reference sequence). The CDR3 length is 15 residues. V was pared by 7 bases and J by 2 bases, with 15 bases between. The CDR3 loop reads CASTSGWEGNQPQHF. CDR3 nucleotides: TGTGCCAGTACCTCTGGCTGGGAGGGCAATCAGCCCCAGCATTTT.

V gene TRBV5-4 combines with J gene TRBJ1-4, with 7 bases that match TRBD1. Germline V gene data show CDR1 as SGHNT and CDR2 as YYREEE (reference sequence). The CDR3 has 14 amino acids. The trim removed 4 bases at V and 4 bases at J, leaving 4 bases unmatched. The CDR3 sequence is CASSPGGVNEKLFF. Written as DNA, the CDR3 is TGTGCCAGCAGCCCAGGGGGAGTTAATGAAAAACTGTTTTTT.

The chain is built from TRBV9 and TRBJ2-7; 10 bases map to TRBD1. This CDR3 comprises 14 residues. CDR1 is SGDLS, CDR2 YYNGEE, per germline. Trimming cost V 2 bases and J 6 bases; bases outside gene matches: 5. The DNA of the CDR3 is TGTGCCAGCAGCGTGGGACAGGGGCTTGGCGAGCAGTACTTC. Protein sequence: CASSVGQGLGEQYF.